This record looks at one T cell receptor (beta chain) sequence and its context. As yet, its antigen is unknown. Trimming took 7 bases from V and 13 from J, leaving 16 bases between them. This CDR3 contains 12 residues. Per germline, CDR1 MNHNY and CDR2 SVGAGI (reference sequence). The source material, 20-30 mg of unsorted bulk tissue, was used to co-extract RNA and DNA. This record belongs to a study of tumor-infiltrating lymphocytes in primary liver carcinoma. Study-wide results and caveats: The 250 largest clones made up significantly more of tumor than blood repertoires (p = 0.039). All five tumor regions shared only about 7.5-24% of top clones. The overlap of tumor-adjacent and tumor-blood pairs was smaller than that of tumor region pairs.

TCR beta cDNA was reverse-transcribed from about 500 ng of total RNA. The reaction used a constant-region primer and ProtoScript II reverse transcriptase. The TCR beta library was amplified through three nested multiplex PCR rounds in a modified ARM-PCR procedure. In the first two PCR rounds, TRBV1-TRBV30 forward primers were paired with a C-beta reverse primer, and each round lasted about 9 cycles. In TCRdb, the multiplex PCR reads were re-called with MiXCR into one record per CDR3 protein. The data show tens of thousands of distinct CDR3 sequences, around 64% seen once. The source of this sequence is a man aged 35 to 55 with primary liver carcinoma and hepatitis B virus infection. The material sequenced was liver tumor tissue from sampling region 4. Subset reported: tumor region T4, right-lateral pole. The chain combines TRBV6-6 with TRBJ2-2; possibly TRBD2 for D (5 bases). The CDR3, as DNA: TGTGCCAGCAATAAGAACACCGCGGGGCTGTTTTTT. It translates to CASNKNTAGLFF.